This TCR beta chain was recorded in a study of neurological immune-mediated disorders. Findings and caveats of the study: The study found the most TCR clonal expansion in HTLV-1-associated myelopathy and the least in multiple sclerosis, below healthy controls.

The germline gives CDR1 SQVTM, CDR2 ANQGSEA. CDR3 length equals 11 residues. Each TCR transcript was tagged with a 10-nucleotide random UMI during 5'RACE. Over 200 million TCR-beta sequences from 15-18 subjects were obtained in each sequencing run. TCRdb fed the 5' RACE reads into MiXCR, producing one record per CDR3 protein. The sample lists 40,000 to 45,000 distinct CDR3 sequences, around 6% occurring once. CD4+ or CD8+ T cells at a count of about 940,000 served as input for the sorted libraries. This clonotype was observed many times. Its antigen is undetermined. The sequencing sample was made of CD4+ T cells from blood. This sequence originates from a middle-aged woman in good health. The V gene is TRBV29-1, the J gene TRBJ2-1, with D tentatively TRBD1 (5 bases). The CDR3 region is CSFRVYNEQFF. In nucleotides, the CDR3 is TGCAGTTTCAGGGTTTACAATGAGCAGTTCTTC.